This T cell receptor beta chain was obtained from a study of neoadjuvant anti-PD-1 for oral cavity cancer. The wider study: Non-progressing patients received a fourth nivolumab dose near day 43, then surgery on days 50-56.

The length of the CDR3 is 17 residues. J gave up 8 bases and V 8 bases, and 19 bases lay outside the gene matches. Germline assignment: CDR1 SGDLS and CDR2 YYNGEE. Comments on this clone: Its specificity is unknown.

Method: immunoSEQ multiplex PCR; TCRdb's copy keeps in-frame clones and lacks some. This table holds about 14,000 clones, about 71% found once. Study outcomes and limitations: With a few patients per group, TCR findings need larger cohorts.

The patients had HPV-negative, locally advanced oral cavity squamous cell carcinoma. The sequencing used PBMCs, collected before nivolumab (anti-PD-1) treatment. The clonotype was recovered from a person between 40 and 79 years old with oral cavity squamous cell carcinoma. The gene calls are TRBV9 and TRBJ1-6; 7 bases fit TRBD1. As DNA, the CDR3 is TGTGCCAGTGGGGGGGCCAACAGGGGAGGGCATTATTCACCCCTCCACTTT. This translates into CASGGANRGGHYSPLHF.